The 12 T cell receptor beta chains below were found in one sample sequenced in a study of T cell repertoires in cytomegalovirus infection. No antigen is known for these receptors. TCRdb reprocessed the reads with MiXCR, giving one entry per CDR3 protein. The table includes tens of thousands of distinct CDR3 sequences, roughly 44% detected once. Source: CD8+ T cells from cultured PBMCs, taken from culture after CMV antigen stimulation. The origin of the receptors is a human donor in good health (CMV status not recorded). Some clones in this sample may be carry-over from other donors' samples.

The chain joins TRBV5-6 to TRBJ1-4; D is undetermined. Germline-derived CDR1 and CDR2 are SGHDT and YYEEEE. This CDR3 contains 16 residues. V dropped 1 base and J dropped 4 bases, with 14 bases sitting between them. CDR3 region: CASSLNAGLLNEKLFF. The CDR3 coding sequence is TGTGCCAGCAGCTTGAACGCCGGACTCCTTAATGAAAAACTGTTTTTT. The full variable domain, with the rest looked up from reference TRBV5-6 and TRBJ1-4, is DAGVTQSPTHLIKTRGQQVTLRCSPKSGHDTVSWYQQALGQGPQFIFQYYEEEERQRGNFPDRFSGHQFPNYSSELNVNALLLGDSALYLCASSLNAGLLNEKLFFGSGTQLSVL.

This chain joins TRBV27 and TRBJ2-1; D unresolved. Germline values: CDR1 MNHEY, CDR2 SMNVEV (reference sequence). The CDR3 runs 14 residues. Trimming took 2 bases from V and 2 from J, leaving 7 bases between them. As DNA, the CDR3 is TGTGCCAGCAGTTTAACGCCAGCCTACAATGAGCAGTTCTTC. Amino acid sequence: CASSLTPAYNEQFF.

The chain employs TRBV3-1 and TRBJ1-1; D uncertain. There are 13 residues in the CDR3. Germline CDR1 and CDR2: LGHDT and YNNKEL (reference sequence). V lost 4 bases and J lost 1, with 7 bases in between. CDR3 sequence: CASSPEKNTEAFF. CDR3 nucleotides: TGTGCCAGCAGCCCGGAAAAGAACACTGAAGCTTTCTTT.

This clonotype came up a few times. The gene calls are TRBV7-9 and TRBJ1-1; D uncertain. V was pared by 3 bases and J by 4 bases, with 12 bases between. The CDR3 is made up of 14 amino acids. Germline CDR1 and CDR2: SEHNR and FQNEAQ (reference sequence). The CDR3 sequence is CASSLGGRPTEAFF. The CDR3 DNA reads as TGTGCCAGCAGCTTGGGCGGCAGGCCCACTGAAGCTTTCTTT.

V is TRBV10-3 and J is TRBJ1-3; no clear D. Germline V gene sequence: CDR1 ENHRY, CDR2 SYGVKD. The CDR3 length is 14 residues. The V gene lost 3 bases and the J gene lost 0 bases, with 6 bases spanning the gap. The CDR3 is CAISDQDSGNTIYF. The DNA of the CDR3 is TGTGCCATCAGTGATCAGGACTCTGGAAACACCATATATTTT.

This clonotype was counted a few times. This sequence joins TRBV7-3 and TRBJ2-6; D is unclear. CDR1 is SGHTA, CDR2 FQGTGA, per germline. The V end was cut by 5 bases, the J end by 0 bases, with 8 bases between. CDR3 length: 15 residues. The chain's CDR3 is CASSPGASGANVLTF. The CDR3 DNA follows: TGTGCCAGCAGCCCAGGTGCCTCTGGGGCCAACGTCCTGACTTTC.

CDR3 sequence: CASSRYETQYF. The CDR3 DNA follows: TGTGCCAGCAGCCGCTATGAGACCCAGTACTTC. The chain links TRBV12-3 or TRBV12-4 to TRBJ2-5; D gene ambiguous. The CDR3 loop spans 11 amino acids. V shed 6 bases and J shed 5 bases, with 7 bases lying between them.

The genes are TRBV6-1 and TRBJ2-1; D is possibly TRBD2 (6 bases). Germline CDR1 MNHNS, CDR2 SASEGT. The CDR3 consists of 13 residues. V was clipped by 6 bases and J by 7 bases, with 13 bases between them. The CDR3 loop reads CASSLARRNEQFF. CDR3 nucleotides: TGTGCCAGCAGCCTAGCGCGGAGGAATGAGCAGTTCTTC.

The rearrangement links TRBV5-1 to TRBJ2-2; D ambiguous. In germline, CDR1 is SGHRS, CDR2 YFSETQ. The V and J ends lost 0 bases and 7 bases respectively, with 4 bases between them. This CDR3 region has 12 residues. The CDR3 region has the DNA TGCGCCAGCAGCTTGGTTGTCGGGGAGCTGTTTTTT. Encoded protein: CASSLVVGELFF. Based on the CDR3 plus reference TRBV5-1 and TRBJ2-2, the full variable domain is KAGVTQTPRYLIKTRGQQVTLSCSPISGHRSVSWYQQTPGQGLQFLFEYFSETQRNKGNFPGRFSGRQFSNSRSEMNVSTLELGDSALYLCASSLVVGELFFGEGSRLTVL.

This clonotype showed up just once. The chain recombines TRBV14 with TRBJ1-1; the D gene is possibly TRBD1 (5 bases). Trimming removed 0 bases from V and 5 bases from J, with 10 bases in between. There are 14 residues in the CDR3. In germline, CDR1 is SGHDN, CDR2 FVKESK. The DNA of the CDR3 is TGTGCCAGCAGCCAAGATCGGGGGGGGACTGAAGCTTTCTTT. Protein product: CASSQDRGGTEAFF.

This clonotype was counted at least ten times. This chain connects TRBV7-2 to TRBJ1-1, with a weak D call TRBD1 (6 bases). The CDR3 runs to 17 residues. Between the trimmed V and J ends, which lost 1 base and 0 bases, there was a span of 15 bases. The V gene's germline CDR1 is SGHTA and CDR2 FQGNSA. In DNA, the CDR3 is TGTGCCAGCAGCTTAGTTGGAGGGGGGTTATTGAACACTGAAGCTTTCTTT. This gives the protein CASSLVGGGLLNTEAFF.

This clonotype was detected a few times. This chain connects TRBV5-4 to TRBJ1-2; no definite D call. CDR1 is SGHNT, CDR2 YYREEE, per germline (reference sequence). The V and J ends lost 0 bases and 2 bases respectively, with 11 bases between them. This CDR3 is built from 15 residues. CDR3 nucleotides: TGTGCCAGCAGCTTGGGGTTCCCGGTCAACTATGGCTACACCTTC. Protein: CASSLGFPVNYGYTF.